This T cell receptor (beta chain) was observed in a study of T-cell reconstitution after alpha-beta-depleted transplantation in children. Germline lookup yields CDR1 SNHLY and CDR2 FYNNEI. V was clipped by 11 bases and J by 1 base, with 22 bases between them. The CDR3 contains 16 residues. For TCRbeta, the library was prepared with unique molecular identifiers. Via MiXCR, TCRdb re-called the PCR reads, giving one row per CDR3 protein. The sample gives around 300,000 distinct CDR3 sequences, just over 7.5% of which show up once; approximately 9.1% is in the top ten. Findings of the study overall: There were reportedly several hundred expanded graft clones from which alpha-beta T cells came about two months after transplant. At one year after transplant, newly produced T cells mostly accounted for T-cell counts and diversity. There were some patients whose high TCRbeta diversity at day 60 came from surviving recipient T cells and thymic progenitors.

Remarks on this clonotype: Its antigen is undetermined.

Material: peripheral blood, obtained 360 days after TCRalphabeta/CD19-depleted stem cell transplant. This TCR came from a female patient aged 2-10 years who had a stem cell transplant for Fanconi anemia, so the T cells may come from the graft donor. The V gene is TRBV2, the J gene TRBJ2-3, with D maybe TRBD1 (7 bases). The DNA for the CDR3 is TGTGCCTCCAGGGGGATCGGGGGCCGCCGCACAGATACGCAGTATTTT. Protein product: CASRGIGGRRTDTQYF.